One T cell receptor (beta chain) is described in this entry. There is no known antigen for this receptor. No base-level quality is on record; no much larger clone is a single base apart. Sequences LGHDT (CDR1) and YNNKEL (CDR2) are obtained from the germline V gene (reference sequence). The CDR3 has 12 amino acids, counting the end cysteine and phenylalanine. The DNA shown is the 36-base CDR3, in frame from base 1. V is shortened by 1 base, J by 5 bases, and the region joining them spans 5 bases. TCRbeta CDR3 regions were amplified from genomic DNA by means of the immunoSEQ Assay, a bias-controlled multiplex PCR. In the source study's methods: Within the assay, amplification of reference gene primers was used to estimate how many nucleated cells each sample contained. Sequence reads were collapsed and filtered to measure the absolute abundance of every unique TCRbeta CDR3 rearrangement. For each sample, productive Simpson clonality was calculated by taking the square root of Simpson's diversity index across productive rearrangements. TCRdb re-hosts the immuneACCESS table, in-frame sequences only. Its copies lack some clones; in the studies checked, an unresolved V gene accounts for under half of them, and the cause for the rest is not known. V and J calls and clone size are copied from that table; D and trimming were computed from the DNA. Within this sample are 250,000 to 300,000 clones, with 88% of them counted one time only. Clones ranked in the top ten supply more than 0.95% of the sample.

This sample stems from a study of blood T cell repertoires in COVID-19 (dated by TCRdb to 2018 to 2020). Some background on the complete study: Samples from collaborators originated in the United States, Italy and Spain and spanned both the acute and convalescent phases of COVID-19. The material from the prospective study consisted of cDNA or gDNA derived from T cells, B-cell-depleted T cells, or PBMCs. Deeply sampled blood TCRbeta repertoires from subjects exposed to, actively infected with, or recovered from COVID-19 were included in the dataset. A freely available public database, intended as a resource for researchers studying the immune response to SARS-CoV-2, is where the repertoires were released. The samples were drawn from two sources: the first 160 participants of the ongoing ImmuneRACE study, and some 1,300 subjects contributed by 6 global collaborators. Nearly every sample came with metadata listing a de-identified subject ID, COVID-19 status, age in years and sex. Where available, HLA class I and class II types were taken from metadata supplied by the sample provider and were not determined by assay-based typing.

Results and caveats for the whole study, not just this receptor: The amount of clinical and demographic metadata varied by source and participant and was provided uncurated.

Samples from volunteer blood donors who had recovered from COVID-19 were contributed by a second Seattle source. The collaborating institutions used their own protocols to collect whole blood in K2EDTA tubes. Collaborator samples were shipped for TCRbeta analysis as frozen whole blood, isolated PBMCs, or DNA extracted from either sample type. Sequenced material: peripheral blood. Recombination joined TRBV3-1 (or the pseudogene TRBV3-2) with TRBJ2-5; no D gene can be assigned with confidence. The TCR originated in a woman aged 40 to 55 who had recovered from COVID-19. CDR3 loop: CASSQVLETQYF. The nucleotides are TGTGCCAGCAGCCAAGTCCTGGAGACCCAGTACTTC.